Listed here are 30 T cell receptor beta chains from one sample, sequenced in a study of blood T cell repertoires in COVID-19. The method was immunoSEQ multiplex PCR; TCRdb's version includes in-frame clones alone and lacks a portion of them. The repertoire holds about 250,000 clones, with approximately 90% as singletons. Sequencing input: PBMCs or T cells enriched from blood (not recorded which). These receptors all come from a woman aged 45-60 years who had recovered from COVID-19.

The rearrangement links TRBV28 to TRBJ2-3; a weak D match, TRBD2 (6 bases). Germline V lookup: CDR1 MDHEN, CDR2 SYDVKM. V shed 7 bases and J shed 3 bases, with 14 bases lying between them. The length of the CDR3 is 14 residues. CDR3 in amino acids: CASTPLEGTDTQYF. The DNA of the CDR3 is TGTGCCAGCACCCCCCTGGAGGGAACAGATACGCAGTATTTT.

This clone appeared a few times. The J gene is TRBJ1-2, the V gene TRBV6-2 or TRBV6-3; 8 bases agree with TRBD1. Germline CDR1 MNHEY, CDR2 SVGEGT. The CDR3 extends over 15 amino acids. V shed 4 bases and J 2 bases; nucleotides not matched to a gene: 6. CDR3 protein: CASSFYQGANYGYTF. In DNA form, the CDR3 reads TGTGCCAGCAGTTTCTACCAGGGGGCCAACTATGGCTACACCTTC.

The CDR3 spells CASRDRSSYNSPLHF. CDR3 nucleotides: TGTGCCAGCAGGGATAGGAGCTCCTATAATTCACCCCTCCACTTT. The rearrangement links TRBV6-5 to TRBJ1-6; D remains ambiguous. This CDR3 spans 15 amino acids. Germline V gene sequence: CDR1 MNHEY, CDR2 SVGAGI. V lost 6 bases and J lost 0, with 9 bases in between.

CDR3 region: CASSLYVALGVSGATYEQYF. In DNA, the CDR3 is TGTGCCAGCAGTTTATATGTGGCACTGGGTGTCAGTGGGGCTACCTACGAGCAGTACTTC. The rearrangement links TRBV27 to TRBJ2-7, with D perhaps matching TRBD1 (5 bases). Germline values: CDR1 MNHEY, CDR2 SMNVEV (reference sequence). Trimming left V 1 base short and J 2 bases short, with 27 bases between. This CDR3 is built from 20 residues.

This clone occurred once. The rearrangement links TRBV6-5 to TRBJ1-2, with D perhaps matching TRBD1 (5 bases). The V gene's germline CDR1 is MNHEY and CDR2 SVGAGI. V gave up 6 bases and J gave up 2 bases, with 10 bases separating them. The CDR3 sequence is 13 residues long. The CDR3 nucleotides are TGTGCCAGCAGGGACGGGGGAAACTATGGCTACACCTTC. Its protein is CASRDGGNYGYTF.

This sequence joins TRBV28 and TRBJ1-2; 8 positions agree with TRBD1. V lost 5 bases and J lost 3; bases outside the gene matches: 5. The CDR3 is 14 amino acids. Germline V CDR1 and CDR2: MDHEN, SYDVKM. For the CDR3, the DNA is TGTGCCAGCAGTACAGGGGGGGATGACTATGGCTACACCTTC. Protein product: CASSTGGDDYGYTF.

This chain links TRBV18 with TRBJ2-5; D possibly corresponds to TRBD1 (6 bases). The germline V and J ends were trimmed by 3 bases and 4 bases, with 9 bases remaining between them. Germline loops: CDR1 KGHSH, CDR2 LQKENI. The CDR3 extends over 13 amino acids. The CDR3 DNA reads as TGTGCCAGCTCACCGGACAGTCGAGAGACCCAGTACTTC. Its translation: CASSPDSRETQYF. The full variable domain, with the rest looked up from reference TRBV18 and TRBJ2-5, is NAGVMQNPRHLVRRRGQEARLRCSPMKGHSHVYWYRQLPEEGLKFMVYLQKENIIDESGMPKERFSAEFPKEGPSILRIQQVVRGDSAAYFCASSPDSRETQYFGPGTRLLVL.

CDR3 residues: CAWSEISWSTDTQYF. As DNA, the CDR3 is TGTGCCTGGAGCGAGATTAGCTGGAGCACAGATACGCAGTATTTT. The rearrangement links TRBV30 to TRBJ2-3; D call uncertain. The CDR3 consists of 15 residues. Germline V gene sequence: CDR1 GTSNPN, CDR2 SVGIG (reference sequence). Deletions cut 3 bases from V and 0 bases from J, with 13 bases between.

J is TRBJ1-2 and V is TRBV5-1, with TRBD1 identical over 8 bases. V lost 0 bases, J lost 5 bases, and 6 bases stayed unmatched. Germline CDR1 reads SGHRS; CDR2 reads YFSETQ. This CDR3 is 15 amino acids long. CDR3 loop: CASSLEPGGGYGYTF. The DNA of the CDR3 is TGCGCCAGCAGCTTGGAACCAGGGGGCGGGTATGGCTACACCTTC.

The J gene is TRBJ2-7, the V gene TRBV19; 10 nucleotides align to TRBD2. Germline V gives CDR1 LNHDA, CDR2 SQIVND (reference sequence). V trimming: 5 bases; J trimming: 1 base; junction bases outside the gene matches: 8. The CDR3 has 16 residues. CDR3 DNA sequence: TGTGCCAGTAGTGGGCCGATTAGCGGGAGGTCCTACGAGCAGTACTTC. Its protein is CASSGPISGRSYEQYF.

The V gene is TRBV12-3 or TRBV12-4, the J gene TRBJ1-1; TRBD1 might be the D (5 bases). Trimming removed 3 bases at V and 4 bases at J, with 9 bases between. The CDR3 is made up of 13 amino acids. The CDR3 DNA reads TGTGCCAGCAGTTTCGGGGGAGGCACTGAAGCTTTCTTT. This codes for CASSFGGGTEAFF.

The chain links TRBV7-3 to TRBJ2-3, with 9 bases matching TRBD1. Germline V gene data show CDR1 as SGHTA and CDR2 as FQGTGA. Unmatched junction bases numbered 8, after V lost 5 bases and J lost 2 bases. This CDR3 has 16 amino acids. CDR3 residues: CASSRTGTGNTDTQYF. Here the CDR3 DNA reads TGTGCCAGCAGCAGGACCGGGACAGGGAACACAGATACGCAGTATTTT.

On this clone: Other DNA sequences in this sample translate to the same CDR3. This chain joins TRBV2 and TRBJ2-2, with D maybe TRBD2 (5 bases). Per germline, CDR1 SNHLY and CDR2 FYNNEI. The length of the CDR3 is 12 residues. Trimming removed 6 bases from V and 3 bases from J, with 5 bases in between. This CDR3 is CASRRDTGELFF. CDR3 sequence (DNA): TGTGCCAGCAGGCGGGACACCGGGGAGCTGTTTTTT.

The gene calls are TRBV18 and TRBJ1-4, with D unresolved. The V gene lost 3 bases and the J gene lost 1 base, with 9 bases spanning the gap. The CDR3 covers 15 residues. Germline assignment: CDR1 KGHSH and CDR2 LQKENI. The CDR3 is CASSPDGVTNEKLFF. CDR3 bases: TGTGCCAGCTCACCTGACGGGGTAACTAATGAAAAACTGTTTTTT.

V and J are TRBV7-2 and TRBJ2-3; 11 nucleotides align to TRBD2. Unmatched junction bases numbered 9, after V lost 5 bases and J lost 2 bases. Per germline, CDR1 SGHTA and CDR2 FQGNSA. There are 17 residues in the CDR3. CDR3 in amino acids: CASSRSGLAATTDTQYF. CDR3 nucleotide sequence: TGTGCCAGCAGCCGGTCGGGACTAGCGGCGACCACAGATACGCAGTATTTT.

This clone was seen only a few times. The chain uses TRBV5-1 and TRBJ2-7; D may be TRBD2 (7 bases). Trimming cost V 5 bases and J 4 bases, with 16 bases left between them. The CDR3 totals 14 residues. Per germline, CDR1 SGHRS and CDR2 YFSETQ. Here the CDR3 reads CASRPDRGAYEQYF. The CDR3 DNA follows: TGCGCCAGCAGGCCGGATCGGGGGGCGTACGAGCAGTACTTC.

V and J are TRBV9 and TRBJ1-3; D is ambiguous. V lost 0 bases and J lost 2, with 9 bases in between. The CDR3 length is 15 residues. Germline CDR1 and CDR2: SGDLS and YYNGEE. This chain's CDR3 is CASSVAAAAGNTIYF. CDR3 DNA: TGTGCCAGCAGCGTAGCGGCGGCCGCTGGAAACACCATATATTTT.

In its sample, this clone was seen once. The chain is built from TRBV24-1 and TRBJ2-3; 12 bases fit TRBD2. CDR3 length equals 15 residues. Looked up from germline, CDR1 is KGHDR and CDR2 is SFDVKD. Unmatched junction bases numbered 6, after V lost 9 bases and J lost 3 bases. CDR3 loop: CATGRTSGKTDTQYF. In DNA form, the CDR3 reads TGTGCCACCGGACGGACTAGCGGGAAAACAGATACGCAGTATTTT.

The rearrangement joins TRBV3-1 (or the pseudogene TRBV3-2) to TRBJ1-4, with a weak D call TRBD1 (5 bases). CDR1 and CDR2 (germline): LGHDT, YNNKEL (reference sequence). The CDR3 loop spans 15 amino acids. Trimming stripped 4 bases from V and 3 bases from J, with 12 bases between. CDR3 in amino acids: CASSLEGQANEKLFF. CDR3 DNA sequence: TGTGCCAGCAGCCTGGAGGGGCAGGCTAATGAAAAACTGTTTTTT.

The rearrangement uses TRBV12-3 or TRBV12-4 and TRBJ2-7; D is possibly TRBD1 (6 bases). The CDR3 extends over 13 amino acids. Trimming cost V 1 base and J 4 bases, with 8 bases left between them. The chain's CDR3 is CASSLVGAYEQYF. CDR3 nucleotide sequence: TGTGCCAGCAGTTTAGTGGGGGCTTACGAGCAGTACTTC.

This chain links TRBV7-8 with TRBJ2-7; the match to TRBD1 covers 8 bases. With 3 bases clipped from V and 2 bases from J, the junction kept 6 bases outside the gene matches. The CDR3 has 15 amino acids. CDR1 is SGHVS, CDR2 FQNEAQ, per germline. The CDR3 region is CASSFGQGAPYEQYF. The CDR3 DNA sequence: TGTGCCAGCAGCTTCGGACAGGGCGCACCCTACGAGCAGTACTTC.

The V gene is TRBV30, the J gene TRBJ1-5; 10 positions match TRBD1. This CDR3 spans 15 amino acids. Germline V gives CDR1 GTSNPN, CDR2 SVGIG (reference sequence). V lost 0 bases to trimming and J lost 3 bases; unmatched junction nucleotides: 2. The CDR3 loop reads CAWSVGQGHNQPQHF. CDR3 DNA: TGTGCCTGGAGTGTGGGACAGGGGCACAATCAGCCCCAGCATTTT.

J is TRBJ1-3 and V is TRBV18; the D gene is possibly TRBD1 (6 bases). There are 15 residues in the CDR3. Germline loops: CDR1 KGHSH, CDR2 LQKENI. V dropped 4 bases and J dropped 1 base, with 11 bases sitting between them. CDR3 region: CASSLGDISGNTIYF. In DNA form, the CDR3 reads TGTGCCAGCTCACTAGGGGACATTTCTGGAAACACCATATATTTT.

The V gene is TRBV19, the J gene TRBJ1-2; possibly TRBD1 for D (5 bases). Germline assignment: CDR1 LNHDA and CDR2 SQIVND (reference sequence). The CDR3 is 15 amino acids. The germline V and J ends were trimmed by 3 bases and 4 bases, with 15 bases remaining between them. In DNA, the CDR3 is TGTGCCAGTAGTATCTCCCAGGGCCCTATCTATGGCTACACCTTC. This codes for CASSISQGPIYGYTF. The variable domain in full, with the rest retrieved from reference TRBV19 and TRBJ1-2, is DGGITQSPKYLFRKEGQNVTLSCEQNLNHDAMYWYRQDPGQGLRLIYYSQIVNDFQKGDIAEGYSVSREKKESFPLTVTSAQKNPTAFYLCASSISQGPIYGYTFGSGTRLTVV.

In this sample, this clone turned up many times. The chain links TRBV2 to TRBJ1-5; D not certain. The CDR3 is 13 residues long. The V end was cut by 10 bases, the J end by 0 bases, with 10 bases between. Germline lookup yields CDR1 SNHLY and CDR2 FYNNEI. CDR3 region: CATAGDSNQPQHF. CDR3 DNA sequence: TGTGCCACCGCAGGCGATAGCAATCAGCCCCAGCATTTT.

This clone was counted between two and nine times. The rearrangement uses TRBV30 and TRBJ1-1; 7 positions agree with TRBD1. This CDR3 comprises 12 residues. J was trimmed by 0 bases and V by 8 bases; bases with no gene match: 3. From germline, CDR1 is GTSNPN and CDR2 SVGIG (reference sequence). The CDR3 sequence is CARQGMNTEAFF. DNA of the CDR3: TGTGCCAGACAGGGAATGAACACTGAAGCTTTCTTT.

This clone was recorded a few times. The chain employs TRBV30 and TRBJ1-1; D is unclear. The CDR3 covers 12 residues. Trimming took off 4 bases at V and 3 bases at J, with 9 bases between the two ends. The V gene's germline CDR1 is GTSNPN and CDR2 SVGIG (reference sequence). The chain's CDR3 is CAWITDYTEAFF. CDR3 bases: TGTGCCTGGATTACCGACTACACTGAAGCTTTCTTT.

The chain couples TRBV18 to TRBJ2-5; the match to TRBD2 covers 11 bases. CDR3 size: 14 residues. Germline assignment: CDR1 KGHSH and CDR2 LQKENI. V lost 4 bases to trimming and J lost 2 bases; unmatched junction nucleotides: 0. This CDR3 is CASSLAGGQETQYF. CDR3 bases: TGTGCCAGCTCACTAGCGGGAGGGCAAGAGACCCAGTACTTC.

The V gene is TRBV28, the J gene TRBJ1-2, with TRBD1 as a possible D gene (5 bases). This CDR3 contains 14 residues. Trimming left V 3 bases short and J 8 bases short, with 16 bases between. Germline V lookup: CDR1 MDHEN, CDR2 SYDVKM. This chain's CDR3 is CASSFRGTEGGYTF. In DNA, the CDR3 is TGTGCCAGCAGTTTTAGAGGGACGGAGGGAGGCTACACCTTC.

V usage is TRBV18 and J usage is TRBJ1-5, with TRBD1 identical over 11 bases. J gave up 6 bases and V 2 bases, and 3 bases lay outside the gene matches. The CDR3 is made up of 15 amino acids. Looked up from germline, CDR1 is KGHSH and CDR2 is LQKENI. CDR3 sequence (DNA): TGTGCCAGCTCACCAGGACAGGGGGCGGGTCAGCCCCAGCATTTT. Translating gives CASSPGQGAGQPQHF.